The 4 T cell receptor beta chains in this list originate from one sample, sequenced in a study of blood T cells in healthy people across ages. Primers used in a second PCR of about 7 to 12 cycles were a sample-barcoded 5' primer and a J-beta primer mix. TCRdb used MiXCR to reprocess the 5' RACE reads, holding one entry per CDR3 protein. This table holds some 1.4 million distinct CDR3 sequences, 40% to 50% found once. The sequenced sample was blood. The receptors stem from a woman aged 18-35 years in good health.

The rearrangement links TRBV18 to TRBJ1-2; D not resolved. The germline CDR1 and CDR2 sequences are KGHSH and LQKENI. The CDR3 is 14 residues long. V was shortened by 2 bases and J by 4 bases, with 11 bases between the two germline ends. CDR3: CASSPGTDFYGYTF. CDR3 nucleotide sequence: TGTGCCAGCTCACCAGGAACAGACTTCTATGGCTACACCTTC.

This chain uses TRBV27 with TRBJ2-7, with D possibly matching TRBD2 (5 bases). Trimming removed 3 bases at V and 4 bases at J, with 13 bases between. The CDR3 has 14 residues. Germline CDR1 and CDR2: MNHEY and SMNVEV (reference sequence). The CDR3 nucleotides read TGTGCCAGCAGTTTCGGGATCAACTCTTACGAGCAGTACTTC. Its protein product is CASSFGINSYEQYF.

This clonotype was seen a handful of times. This chain uses TRBV10-3 with TRBJ1-2; D is unresolved. The CDR3 runs to 12 residues. The V gene lost 0 bases and the J gene lost 6 bases, with 5 bases spanning the gap. The germline CDR1 and CDR2 sequences are ENHRY and SYGVKD. The CDR3 DNA reads as TGTGCCATCAGTGAGTCGGAGGATGGCTACACCTTC. Translated: CAISESEDGYTF.

There are a few counts of this clonotype. The chain links TRBV2 to TRBJ2-1; 8 bases map to TRBD2. J gave up 6 bases and V 5 bases, and 21 bases lay outside the gene matches. Germline V gives CDR1 SNHLY, CDR2 FYNNEI. This CDR3 contains 19 residues. The CDR3 bases are TGTGCCAGCAGTACCCCGACATTAGGGGTACTAGCGGTTATCAATGAGCAGTTCTTC. As protein: CASSTPTLGVLAVINEQFF. Drawing the rest from reference TRBV2 and TRBJ2-1, the complete variable domain is EPEVTQTPSHQVTQMGQEVILRCVPISNHLYFYWYRQILGQKVEFLVSFYNNEISEKSEIFDDQFSVERPDGSNFTLKIRSTKLEDSAMYFCASSTPTLGVLAVINEQFFGPGTRLTVL.